This TCR beta chain was captured by sequencing in a study of naive and memory T cell subsets. General study points: No ground truth validated the naive and memory repertoire findings.

The CDR3 covers 15 residues. Germline CDR1 reads MDHEN; CDR2 reads SYDVKM. V was shortened by 7 bases and J by 0 bases, with 12 bases between the two germline ends. Two oligonucleotides, mixed equimolar, formed the beta constant-region primer covering TRBC1 and TRBC2. The ligated cDNA underwent four PCR rounds using SP2 and nested alpha and beta constant-region primers. Ligation attached a single-stranded oligonucleotide with a 12-nucleotide UMI and the SP2 primer to the cDNA 3' end. Via MiXCR, TCRdb re-called the UMI-ligation and nested PCR reads, giving one row per CDR3 protein. The data show 95,000 to 150,000 distinct CDR3 sequences, with just over 35% seen just once and more than 0.8% held by the top ten. A few counts support this clonotype. Its antigen is not known.

The chain uses TRBV28 and TRBJ2-2; D remains unclear. The material sequenced was central memory CD4+ T cells from blood. The receptor's source is a human donor in good health. CDR3 sequence (DNA): TGTGCCAGCATGTTCAGAATATCGAACACCGGGGAGCTGTTTTTT. Translating it yields CASMFRISNTGELFF. The whole variable domain, filled in from reference TRBV28 and TRBJ2-2, reads DVKVTQSSRYLVKRTGEKVFLECVQDMDHENMFWYRQDPGLGLRLIYFSYDVKMKEKGDIPEGYSVSREKKERFSLILESASTNQTSMYLCASMFRISNTGELFFGEGSRLTVL.